This T cell receptor beta chain was documented in a study of T cell repertoires in cytomegalovirus infection. Overall study: An indication of both CMV infection and matching HLA type came from public TCR beta signatures.

A note on this clonotype: What it binds is unknown.

Overall study findings and caveats: The study found HLA-C-restricted CMV-specific TCR beta clonotypes dominating the ex vivo response.

CDR1 is SGDLS, CDR2 YYNGEE, per germline. The length of the CDR3 is 15 residues. Trimming at V came to 3 bases and at J to 3 bases, leaving 7 bases not matched to a gene. TCRdb called the reads again in MiXCR, with one record for every CDR3 protein. The sample shows 500,000 to 600,000 distinct CDR3 sequences, approximately 15% of them seen only once. This clonotype originated in a human donor in good health (CMV status not recorded). Some clones in this sample may be carry-over from other donors' samples. Source material: CD8+ T cells from PBMCs. The chain recombines TRBV9 with TRBJ2-7; 9 nucleotides line up with TRBD1. The CDR3 region has the DNA TGTGCCAGCAGCGAAAGGACAGGGGACAACTACGAGCAGTACTTC. This gives the protein CASSERTGDNYEQYF.